The 26 T cell receptor beta chains presented below share a single source sample, sequenced in a study of T-cell memory formation after mild COVID-19. In TCRdb, the 5' RACE reads were re-called with MiXCR into one record per CDR3 protein. The repertoire includes fewer than 700,000 distinct CDR3 sequences, about 20% of them detected once, and around 12% sits in the top ten. The sample comprised PBMCs or a T cell subset sorted from them (not recorded which). The receptor set was obtained from an adult woman who had mild COVID-19 (a few samples of this study predate the infection). Cell type and time point are not known.

The chain combines TRBV5-1 with TRBJ1-1, with D uncertain. Germline V gives CDR1 SGHRS, CDR2 YFSETQ. Trimming stripped 0 bases from V and 8 bases from J, with 14 bases between. This CDR3 contains 14 residues. This CDR3 reads CASSLVGPQVEAFF. The DNA for the CDR3 is TGCGCCAGCAGCTTGGTGGGTCCCCAGGTAGAAGCTTTCTTT.

This chain joins TRBV18 and TRBJ2-1; 10 nucleotides agree with TRBD2. V dropped 6 bases and J dropped 4; count of bases not matched to a gene: 6. The CDR3 is made up of 15 amino acids. Germline values: CDR1 KGHSH, CDR2 LQKENI. Here the CDR3 DNA reads TGTGCCAGCTCGCCTGTTAGCGGGAGGTACAATGAGCAGTTCTTC. Translating it yields CASSPVSGRYNEQFF. The variable domain in full, with the rest retrieved from reference TRBV18 and TRBJ2-1, is NAGVMQNPRHLVRRRGQEARLRCSPMKGHSHVYWYRQLPEEGLKFMVYLQKENIIDESGMPKERFSAEFPKEGPSILRIQQVVRGDSAAYFCASSPVSGRYNEQFFGPGTRLTVL.

This clonotype was observed a few times. This rearrangement joins TRBV15 to TRBJ2-6; D gene ambiguous. CDR1 and CDR2 from the germline V gene are LNHNV and YYDKDF (reference sequence). The CDR3 spans 17 residues. Trimming cost V 0 bases and J 2 bases, with 11 bases left between them. CDR3 sequence: CATSRDYGYTGANVLTF. The CDR3 nucleotides are TGTGCCACCAGCAGAGATTACGGGTATACTGGGGCCAACGTCCTGACTTTC.

This clonotype was counted a few times. This chain links TRBV6-5 with TRBJ1-2; D is perhaps TRBD1 (5 bases). The V and J ends lost 7 bases and 8 bases respectively, with 23 bases between them. This CDR3 contains 15 residues. The germline V gene encodes CDR1 MNHEY and CDR2 SVGAGI. CDR3 bases: TGTGCCAGCACCCCCAGGTTGGGGGGTGCGGCGGGCTACACCTTC. Its translation: CASTPRLGGAAGYTF.

The genes are TRBV5-1 and TRBJ2-5; 10 positions match TRBD2. V was clipped by 1 base and J by 5 bases; unmatched bases: 5. The CDR3 covers 15 residues. Germline V lookup: CDR1 SGHRS, CDR2 YFSETQ. The CDR3 DNA follows: TGCGCCAGCAGCTTGTTTGTAGCGGGGGGTGAGACCCAGTACTTC. Translating it yields CASSLFVAGGETQYF.

This clonotype has more than one count but fewer than ten. The chain carries TRBV11-2 and TRBJ2-3, with TRBD2 matching 7 bases. Germline V lookup: CDR1 SGHAT, CDR2 FQNNGV. Trimming at V came to 7 bases and at J to 8 bases, leaving 12 bases not matched to a gene. The CDR3 runs 14 residues. In DNA, the CDR3 is TGTGCCAGCACCTCTCAGCGGGAATTTGGTACGCAGTATTTT. Amino acid sequence: CASTSQREFGTQYF.

This clonotype has a handful of counts. The rearrangement joins TRBV4-1 to TRBJ1-1; TRBD1 agrees at 8 bases. The CDR3 totals 15 residues. Germline trimming cut 0 bases from V and 5 bases from J; bases unmatched to any gene: 5. The germline gives CDR1 MGHRA, CDR2 YSYEKL. The CDR3 DNA is TGCGCCAGCAGCCAAGATGACAGGGGAGGGACTGAAGCTTTCTTT. As protein: CASSQDDRGGTEAFF.

This clonotype was recorded a few times. The V and J genes are TRBV29-1 and TRBJ1-2; D may be TRBD1 (5 bases). This CDR3 spans 15 amino acids. CDR1 is SQVTM and CDR2 is ANQGSEA in the germline V gene. The V and J ends lost 3 bases and 4 bases respectively, with 18 bases between them. CDR3 DNA sequence: TGCAGCGTTGATATCGTACAGGCGTACGGCTATGGCTACACCTTC. Translated: CSVDIVQAYGYGYTF.

A few counts support this clonotype. The chain carries TRBV29-1 and TRBJ1-1; D ambiguous. V was clipped by 3 bases and J by 1 base, with 6 bases between them. The CDR3 consists of 12 residues. The germline CDR1 and CDR2 sequences are SQVTM and ANQGSEA. The CDR3 reads CSVDQQNTEAFF. In DNA, the CDR3 is TGCAGCGTTGATCAACAGAACACTGAAGCTTTCTTT. Full variable domain (remainder filled in from reference TRBV29-1 and TRBJ1-1): SAVISQKPSRDICQRGTSLTIQCQVDSQVTMMFWYRQQPGQSLTLIATANQGSEATYESGFVIDKFPISRPNLTFSTLTVSNMSPEDSSIYLCSVDQQNTEAFFGQGTRLTVV.

The chain carries TRBV6-5 and TRBJ2-7, with no clear D. The CDR3 has 13 amino acids. From germline, CDR1 is MNHEY and CDR2 SVGAGI. Between the trimmed V and J ends, which lost 7 bases and 5 bases, there was a span of 15 bases. The CDR3 spells CASTPGDLHEQYF. The CDR3 DNA sequence: TGTGCCAGCACCCCTGGGGATTTACACGAGCAGTACTTC.

J is TRBJ2-7 and V is TRBV11-3; weak D call: TRBD2 (6 bases). CDR1 is SGHNT, CDR2 YENEEA, per germline. Trimming took off 1 base at V and 2 bases at J, with 15 bases between the two ends. This CDR3 is 16 amino acids long. The DNA of the CDR3 is TGTGCCAGCAGCTTAGGCCTCTGGGACTCAACCTACGAGCAGTACTTC. Residues: CASSLGLWDSTYEQYF.

The J gene is TRBJ1-1, the V gene TRBV6-8, with 8 bases lining up with TRBD1. The germline CDR1 and CDR2 sequences are MNHGY and SAAAGT. Losses at the gene ends were 2 bases for V and 0 bases for J; bases not matched to a gene: 26. The CDR3 spans 23 residues. CDR3 residues: CASSYKPIPYSGTGRLMNTEAFF. CDR3 sequence (DNA): TGTGCCAGCAGTTACAAACCGATCCCATACTCCGGGACAGGACGATTAATGAACACTGAAGCTTTCTTT.

This chain connects TRBV7-9 to TRBJ1-2; tentatively, D is TRBD1 (6 bases). V lost 2 bases and J 4 bases, leaving 11 bases between the germline ends. Germline CDR1 SEHNR, CDR2 FQNEAQ (reference sequence). The CDR3 covers 14 residues. Here the CDR3 reads CASSLQKGVYGYTF. The CDR3 DNA is TGTGCCAGCAGCTTACAGAAGGGGGTCTATGGCTACACCTTC.

The CDR3: CAWSPYPGTKNTGELFF. Here the CDR3 DNA reads TGTGCCTGGAGTCCTTACCCCGGGACAAAGAACACCGGGGAGCTGTTTTTT. The chain uses TRBV30 and TRBJ2-2, with D perhaps matching TRBD1 (6 bases). Germline CDR1 GTSNPN, CDR2 SVGIG (reference sequence). This CDR3 comprises 17 residues. Trimming left V 2 bases short and J 1 base short, with 17 bases between.

This clonotype was detected a few times. V is TRBV20-1 and J is TRBJ2-7; possibly TRBD2 for D (6 bases). This CDR3 has 15 residues. Looked up from germline, CDR1 is DFQATT and CDR2 is SNEGSKA (reference sequence). Trimming took off 6 bases at V and 2 bases at J, with 20 bases between the two ends. The CDR3 loop reads CSAKKPGLPTYEQYF. The DNA for the CDR3 is TGCAGTGCGAAAAAGCCGGGACTCCCAACCTACGAGCAGTACTTC.

The chain uses TRBV7-2 and TRBJ1-1, with D possibly matching TRBD1 (5 bases). Germline CDR1 and CDR2: SGHTA and FQGNSA. V lost 5 bases and J 1 base, leaving 11 bases between the germline ends. CDR3 length: 14 residues. DNA for the CDR3: TGTGCCAGCAGCGGGGCGGGTGGGAACACTGAAGCTTTCTTT. It encodes CASSGAGGNTEAFF.

The chain recombines TRBV20-1 with TRBJ2-7; the match to TRBD2 covers 8 bases. The ends lost 0 bases at V and 2 bases at J; junction bases unmatched: 18. Looked up from germline, CDR1 is DFQATT and CDR2 is SNEGSKA (reference sequence). The CDR3 length is 19 residues. This CDR3 reads CSARDFKTPPGGIAYEQYF. CDR3 coding DNA: TGCAGTGCTAGAGATTTCAAAACCCCTCCGGGAGGGATCGCCTACGAGCAGTACTTC.

Only a few counts were recorded for this clonotype. This chain links TRBV15 with TRBJ2-4, with D maybe TRBD1 (5 bases). Germline lookup yields CDR1 LNHNV and CDR2 YYDKDF (reference sequence). V lost 3 bases and J 3 bases, leaving 12 bases between the germline ends. This CDR3 is 15 amino acids long. The CDR3, as DNA: TGTGCCACCAGCAGCAGGGTATTTGGCAAAAACATTCAGTACTTC. Amino acids: CATSSRVFGKNIQYF.

This clonotype turned up a few times. The J gene is TRBJ1-1, the V gene TRBV9; possibly TRBD1 for D (5 bases). The germline V gene has CDR1 SGDLS and CDR2 YYNGEE. The germline V and J ends were trimmed by 0 bases and 3 bases, with 6 bases remaining between them. CDR3 length: 13 residues. CDR3 in DNA: TGTGCCAGCAGCGTAGGAGGGGACACTGAAGCTTTCTTT. The encoded protein is CASSVGGDTEAFF. Variable domain in full (rest from reference TRBV9 and TRBJ1-1): DSGVTQTPKHLITATGQRVTLRCSPRSGDLSVYWYQQSLDQGLQFLIQYYNGEERAKGNILERFSAQQFPDLHSELNLSSLELGDSALYFCASSVGGDTEAFFGQGTRLTVV.

This clonotype was observed many times. The V gene is TRBV5-1, the J gene TRBJ2-1; TRBD1 agrees at 10 bases. The CDR3 covers 16 residues. The ends lost 0 bases at V and 8 bases at J; junction bases unmatched: 8. CDR1 is SGHRS and CDR2 is YFSETQ in the germline V gene. The CDR3 is CASSLDGTGVYDEQFF. For the CDR3, the DNA is TGCGCCAGCAGCTTGGACGGGACAGGGGTATATGATGAGCAGTTCTTC.

The chain joins TRBV29-1 to TRBJ2-5; D remains unclear. The CDR3 length is 11 residues. Germline lookup yields CDR1 SQVTM and CDR2 ANQGSEA. V was pared by 8 bases and J by 5 bases, with 12 bases between. CDR3 loop: CSCMTWETQYF. The CDR3 nucleotides are TGCAGCTGTATGACTTGGGAGACCCAGTACTTC. Full variable domain (rest looked up from reference TRBV29-1 and TRBJ2-5): SAVISQKPSRDICQRGTSLTIQCQVDSQVTMMFWYRQQPGQSLTLIATANQGSEATYESGFVIDKFPISRPNLTFSTLTVSNMSPEDSSIYLCSCMTWETQYFGPGTRLLVL.

The rearrangement uses TRBV12-3 or TRBV12-4 and TRBJ2-1; D ambiguous. CDR3 length equals 13 residues. V gave up 5 bases and J gave up 5 bases, with 10 bases separating them. CDR3 in DNA: TGTGCCAGCAGTCCAAACTTCCACAATGAGCAGTTCTTC. Protein: CASSPNFHNEQFF.

The rearrangement joins TRBV7-3 to TRBJ2-6; D uncertain. The CDR3 runs 20 residues. V lost 7 bases and J lost 0, with 25 bases in between. CDR1 is SGHTA, CDR2 FQGTGA, per germline. The CDR3 sequence is CASTPHGPGYTPSGANVLTF. The CDR3 nucleotides are TGTGCCAGCACCCCACACGGACCGGGTTACACTCCCTCTGGGGCCAACGTCCTGACTTTC.

This clonotype came up a few times. The gene calls are TRBV5-4 and TRBJ1-1; D remains ambiguous. V gave up 4 bases and J gave up 1 base, with 14 bases separating them. CDR3 length: 15 residues. Germline CDR1 SGHNT, CDR2 YYREEE (reference sequence). The CDR3 DNA is TGTGCCAGCAGCCCCGTCGTCGGCCAGAACACTGAAGCTTTCTTT. It yields the protein CASSPVVGQNTEAFF.

The chain joins TRBV15 to TRBJ2-2; 14 nucleotides match TRBD2. There are 18 residues in the CDR3. Germline loops: CDR1 LNHNV, CDR2 YYDKDF (reference sequence). The V segment lost 3 bases and the J segment 6 bases; nucleotides outside the gene matches: 9. The CDR3 nucleotides are TGTGCCACCAGCAGGACGGGACTAGCGGGAGAGCTTTCCGGGGAGCTGTTTTTT. Protein sequence: CATSRTGLAGELSGELFF.

Many counts were recorded for this clonotype. The J gene is TRBJ2-1, the V gene TRBV25-1; 12 bases match TRBD2. This CDR3 has 19 residues. The junction had 16 bases not matched to a gene; V was cut back by 7 bases and J by 3 bases. CDR1 is MGHDK and CDR2 is SYGVNS in the germline V gene. The CDR3 nucleotides read TGTGCCAGCACTAGACTAGCGGGAGACCCACCACCTCTCTACAATGAGCAGTTCTTC. Its protein is CASTRLAGDPPPLYNEQFF.